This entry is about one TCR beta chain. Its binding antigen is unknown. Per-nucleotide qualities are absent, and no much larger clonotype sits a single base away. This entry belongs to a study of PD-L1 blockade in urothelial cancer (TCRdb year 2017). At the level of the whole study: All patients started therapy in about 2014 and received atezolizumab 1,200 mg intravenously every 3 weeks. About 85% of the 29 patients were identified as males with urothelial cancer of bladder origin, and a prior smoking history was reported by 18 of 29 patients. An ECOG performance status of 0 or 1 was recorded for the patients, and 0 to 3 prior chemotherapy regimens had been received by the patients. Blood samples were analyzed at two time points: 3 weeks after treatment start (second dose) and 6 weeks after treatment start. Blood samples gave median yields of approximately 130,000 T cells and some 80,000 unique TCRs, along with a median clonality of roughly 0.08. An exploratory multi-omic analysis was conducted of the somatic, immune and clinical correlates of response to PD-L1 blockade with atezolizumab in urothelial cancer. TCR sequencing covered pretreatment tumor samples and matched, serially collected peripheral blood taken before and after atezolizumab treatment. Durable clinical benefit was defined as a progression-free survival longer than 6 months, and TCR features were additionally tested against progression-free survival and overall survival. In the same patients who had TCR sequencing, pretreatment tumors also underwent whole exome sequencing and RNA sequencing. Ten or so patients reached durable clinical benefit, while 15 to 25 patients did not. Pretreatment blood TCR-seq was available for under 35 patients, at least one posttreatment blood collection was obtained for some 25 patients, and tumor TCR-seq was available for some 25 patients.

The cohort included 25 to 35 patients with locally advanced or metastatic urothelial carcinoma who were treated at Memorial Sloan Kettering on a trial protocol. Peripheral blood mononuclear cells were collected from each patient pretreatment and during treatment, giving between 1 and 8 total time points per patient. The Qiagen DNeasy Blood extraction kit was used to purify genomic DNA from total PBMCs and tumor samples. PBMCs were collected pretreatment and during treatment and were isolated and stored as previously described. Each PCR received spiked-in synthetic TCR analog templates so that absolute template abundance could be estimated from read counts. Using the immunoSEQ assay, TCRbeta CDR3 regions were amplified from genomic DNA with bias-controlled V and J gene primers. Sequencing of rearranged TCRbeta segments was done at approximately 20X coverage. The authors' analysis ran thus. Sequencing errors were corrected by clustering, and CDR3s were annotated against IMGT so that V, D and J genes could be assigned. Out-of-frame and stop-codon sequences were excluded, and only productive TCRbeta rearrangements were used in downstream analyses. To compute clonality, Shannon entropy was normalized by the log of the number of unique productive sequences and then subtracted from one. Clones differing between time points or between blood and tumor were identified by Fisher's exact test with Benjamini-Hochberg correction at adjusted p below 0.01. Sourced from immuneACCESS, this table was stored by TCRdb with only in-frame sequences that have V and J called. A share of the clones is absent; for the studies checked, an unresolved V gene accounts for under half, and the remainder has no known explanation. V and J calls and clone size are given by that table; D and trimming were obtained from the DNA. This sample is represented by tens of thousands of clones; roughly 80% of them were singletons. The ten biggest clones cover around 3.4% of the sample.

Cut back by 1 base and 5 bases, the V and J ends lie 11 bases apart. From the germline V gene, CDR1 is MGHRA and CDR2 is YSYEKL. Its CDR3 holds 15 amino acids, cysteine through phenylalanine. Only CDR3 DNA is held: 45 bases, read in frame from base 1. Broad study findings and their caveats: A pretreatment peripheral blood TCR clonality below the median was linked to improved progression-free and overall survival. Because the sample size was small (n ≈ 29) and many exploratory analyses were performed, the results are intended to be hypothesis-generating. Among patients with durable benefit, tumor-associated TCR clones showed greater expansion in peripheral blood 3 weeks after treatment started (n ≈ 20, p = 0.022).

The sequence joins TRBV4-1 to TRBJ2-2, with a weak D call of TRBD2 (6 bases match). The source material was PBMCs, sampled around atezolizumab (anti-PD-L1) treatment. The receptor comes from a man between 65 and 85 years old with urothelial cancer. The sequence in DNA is TGCGCCAGCAGCCAAGGACTAGGTTGGACCGGGGAGCTGTTTTTT. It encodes CASSQGLGWTGELFF.